The subject of this entry is one T cell receptor beta chain. The sample belongs to a study of regulatory T cells in long-lasting Graves disease. Noted time point: persistent/refractory GD, antithyroid drugs over 5 years with positive TRAb. After RNA was extracted from PBMCs, the TCR library was made from it. Arm-PCR of CDR3 regions and iRepertoire HTBI primers were used to build TCR beta libraries. MiXCR was run by TCRdb on the multiplex PCR reads, yielding one entry per CDR3 protein. The table lists roughly 400,000 distinct CDR3 sequences, around 20% of them singletons. With 2 bases clipped from V and 9 bases from J, the junction kept 8 bases outside the gene matches. The CDR3 is made up of 15 amino acids. Germline-derived CDR1 and CDR2 are SNHLY and FYNNEI.

Sequenced material: peripheral blood mononuclear cells (PBMCs), taken when the disease was refractory, from a patient treated with antithyroid drugs. This sequence joins TRBV2 and TRBJ2-1, with TRBD2 identical over 9 bases. The sequence came from a female donor with Graves disease. CDR3 loop: CASSELREGLSEQFF. DNA of the CDR3: TGTGCCAGCAGTGAATTGCGGGAGGGCCTTAGTGAGCAGTTCTTC.